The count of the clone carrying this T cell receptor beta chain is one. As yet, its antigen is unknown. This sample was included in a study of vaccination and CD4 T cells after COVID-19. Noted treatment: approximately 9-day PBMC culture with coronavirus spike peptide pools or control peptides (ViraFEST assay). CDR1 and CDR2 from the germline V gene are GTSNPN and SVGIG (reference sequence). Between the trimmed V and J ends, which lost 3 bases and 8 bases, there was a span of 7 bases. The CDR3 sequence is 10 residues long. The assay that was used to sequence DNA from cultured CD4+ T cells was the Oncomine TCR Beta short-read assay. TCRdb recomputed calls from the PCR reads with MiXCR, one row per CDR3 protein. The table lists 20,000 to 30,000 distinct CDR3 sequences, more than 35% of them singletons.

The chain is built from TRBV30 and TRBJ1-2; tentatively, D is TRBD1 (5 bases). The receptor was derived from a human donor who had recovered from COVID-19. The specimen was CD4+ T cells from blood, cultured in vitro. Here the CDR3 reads CAWRRGGYTF. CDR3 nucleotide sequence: TGTGCCTGGAGGAGGGGAGGCTACACCTTC.